The 14 T cell receptor beta chains listed next were all sequenced from one sample in a study of regulatory T cells in long-lasting Graves disease (dated by TCRdb to about 2021). Interpreted using the paper, the time point label stands for: persistent/refractory GD, antithyroid drugs over 5 years with positive TRAb. For both TCR sequencing and RNA sequencing, RNA was extracted from PBMCs in TRIzol. Library preparation employed multiplex PCR. Sequencer: Illumina HiSeq 4000. To build TCR beta libraries, CDR3 regions were amplified by Arm-PCR using iRepertoire HTBI primers. Through fastp at Q25 and MiXCR, TCRdb rebuilt clones from the public reads, retaining in-frame beta chains. Entries are consolidated by CDR3 protein sequence, retaining the most common genes and DNA. Here the sample has some 470,000 distinct CDR3 sequences; about 22% occur a single time. The ten largest clones add up to approximately 6.4% of the sample.

The starting material was peripheral blood mononuclear cells (PBMCs), obtained when the disease was refractory, from a patient treated with antithyroid drugs. Receptor source: a female donor with Graves disease.

The chain carries TRBV14 and TRBJ1-4, with D possibly TRBD1 on 5 matching bases. V dropped 4 bases and J dropped 8 bases, with 20 bases sitting between them. CDR3 length equals 16 residues. Germline assignment: CDR1 SGHDN and CDR2 FVKESK. This chain's CDR3 is CASSLFGEGAQEKLFF. In DNA form, the CDR3 reads TGTGCCAGCAGCCTGTTCGGGGAAGGGGCTCAAGAAAAACTGTTTTTT.

This clonotype was counted ten times or more. The chain employs TRBV7-8 and TRBJ2-7; D is ambiguous. V lost 1 base and J lost 5, with 6 bases in between. Germline CDR1 is SGHVS and CDR2 is FQNEAQ. The CDR3 runs to 12 residues. The CDR3 nucleotides are TGTGCCAGCAGCTTAGAAAGGCACGAGCAGTACTTC. This translates into CASSLERHEQYF. Full variable domain (outside the CDR3, taken from reference TRBV7-8 and TRBJ2-7): GAGVSQSPRYKVAKRGQDVALRCDPISGHVSLFWYQQALGQGPEFLTYFQNEAQLDKSGLPSDRFFAERPEGSVSTLKIQRTQQEDSAVYLCASSLERHEQYFGPGTRLTVT.

This clonotype was recorded many times. The chain carries TRBV7-8 and TRBJ2-5, with 9 bases identical to TRBD2. After removal of 5 bases from V and 5 bases from J, the junction contained 6 bases not matched to a gene. The V gene's germline CDR1 is SGHVS and CDR2 FQNEAQ. This CDR3 is 14 amino acids long. CDR3 protein: CASSPIAGAETQYF. The DNA for the CDR3 is TGTGCCAGCAGCCCAATAGCGGGAGCTGAGACCCAGTACTTC.

The chain uses TRBV28 and TRBJ2-2, with 15 nucleotides matching TRBD2. This CDR3 is 21 amino acids long. Losses at the gene ends were 5 bases for V and 4 bases for J; bases not matched to a gene: 17. Germline CDR1 is MDHEN and CDR2 is SYDVKM. The CDR3 DNA sequence: TGTGCCAGCAGTACTCGAACGCCGGGACTAGCGGGAGGCCAATCCACCGGGGAGCTGTTTTTT. Protein sequence: CASSTRTPGLAGGQSTGELFF.

The chain couples TRBV29-1 to TRBJ2-3, with D tentatively TRBD1 or TRBD2 (6 bases each). Trimming stripped 6 bases from V and 6 bases from J, with 13 bases between. Germline assignment: CDR1 SQVTM and CDR2 ANQGSEA. The CDR3 is made up of 12 amino acids. In DNA form, the CDR3 reads TGCAGCGTCCGAACGGGGGCCGATACGCAGTATTTT. Translated, it gives CSVRTGADTQYF.

The V and J genes are TRBV4-1 and TRBJ2-7; D possibly corresponds to TRBD2 (6 bases). The V gene lost 4 bases and the J gene lost 4 bases, with 17 bases spanning the gap. The CDR3 runs to 15 residues. The germline CDR1 and CDR2 sequences are MGHRA and YSYEKL. CDR3 DNA sequence: TGCGCCAGCAGCCCCTCCGCGGAGGGGAGGTACGAGCAGTACTTC. It codes for CASSPSAEGRYEQYF.

Ten or more counts support this clonotype. V usage is TRBV6-1 and J usage is TRBJ1-5; D is ambiguous. V was cut by 5 bases and J by 8 bases, with 19 bases left in between. Germline CDR1 MNHNS, CDR2 SASEGT. The CDR3 extends over 15 amino acids. CDR3 protein: CASSPTREVGEPQHF. CDR3 DNA sequence: TGTGCCAGCAGTCCTACTCGTGAAGTCGGGGAGCCCCAGCATTTT.

The chain recombines TRBV29-1 with TRBJ2-7, with D perhaps TRBD1 (7 bases). The CDR3 is 12 residues long. The germline CDR1 and CDR2 sequences are SQVTM and ANQGSEA. DNA of the CDR3: TGCGGCGCGGATAACAGGGGAGGCGAGCAGTACTTC. Translated: CGADNRGGEQYF.

This clonotype was seen many times. The J gene is TRBJ2-7, the V gene TRBV28; 9 bases agree with TRBD2. V lost 4 bases, J lost 4 bases, and 8 bases stayed unmatched. Germline-derived CDR1 and CDR2 are MDHEN and SYDVKM. This CDR3 is 15 amino acids long. As DNA, the CDR3 is TGTGCCAGCAGTTCTGTAGCGGGAGATTTGTACGAGCAGTACTTC. This translates into CASSSVAGDLYEQYF. Based on the CDR3 plus reference TRBV28 and TRBJ2-7, the full variable domain is DVKVTQSSRYLVKRTGEKVFLECVQDMDHENMFWYRQDPGLGLRLIYFSYDVKMKEKGDIPEGYSVSREKKERFSLILESASTNQTSMYLCASSSVAGDLYEQYFGPGTRLTVT.

This clonotype has ten or more counts. CDR3 nucleotide sequence: TGTGCCAGCAGCCCCGGGGGTCTTGGCTACGAGCAGTACTTC. It translates to CASSPGGLGYEQYF. The chain links TRBV28 to TRBJ2-7; D possibly corresponds to TRBD2 (6 bases). Germline V gene sequence: CDR1 MDHEN, CDR2 SYDVKM. The germline V and J ends were trimmed by 6 bases and 3 bases, with 15 bases remaining between them. The CDR3 has 14 residues.

About this clonotype itself: An end of the junction does not agree with germline; a read error may underlie this. This CDR3 reads CASGQDWSGNGGYTF. CDR3 nucleotides: TGTGCCAGCGGCCAAGATTGGTCGGGAAACGGTGGCTACACCTTC. The chain couples TRBV3-1 to TRBJ1-2; D remains ambiguous. Germline-derived CDR1 and CDR2 are LGHDT and YNNKEL (reference sequence). CDR3 length: 15 amino acids.

The chain's CDR3 is CASGSPGRGTPGANVLTF. In DNA form, the CDR3 reads TGTGCCAGCGGATCGCCAGGTCGGGGTACTCCTGGGGCCAACGTCCTGACTTTC. The V gene is TRBV28, the J gene TRBJ2-6; D is perhaps TRBD2 (5 bases). The CDR3 extends over 18 amino acids. Germline CDR1 and CDR2: MDHEN and SYDVKM. Trimming removed 8 bases at V and 2 bases at J, with 22 bases between.

This clonotype was counted many times. The chain links TRBV2 to TRBJ1-1, with a possible D match to TRBD1 (6 bases). In germline, CDR1 is SNHLY, CDR2 FYNNEI. Trimming removed 7 bases from V and 4 bases from J, with 10 bases in between. CDR3 length equals 12 residues. Here the CDR3 DNA reads TGTGCCAGCACCGAGGGGGGCACTGAAGCTTTCTTT. Encoded protein: CASTEGGTEAFF.

Notes on this clonotype: A single base separates this from a much larger clone, so it may be a read error. The chain recombines TRBV6-2 or TRBV6-3 with TRBJ1-1; tentative D call: TRBD1 (5 bases). The germline V gene encodes CDR1 MNHEY and CDR2 SVGEGT. The CDR3 contains 15 residues. The DNA of the CDR3 is TGTGCCAGCAGTGGGGCCCGCGCACCCAACACTGAAGCTCTCTTT. This sequence encodes CASSGARAPNTEALF.